The 13 T cell receptor beta chains below were found in one sample sequenced in a study of regulatory T cells in long-lasting Graves disease. Building the TCR beta libraries relied on iRepertoire HTBI primers, and CDR3 regions underwent Arm-PCR. Each CDR3 protein gets one entry after TCRdb re-called the multiplex PCR reads with MiXCR. The sample yields 350,000 to 450,000 distinct CDR3 sequences, 10% to 15% seen once. Time point of the sample: newly diagnosed GD, antithyroid drugs for less than 3 months. The TCR library was made from RNA extracted from PBMCs. These records were also assigned to another study, of T cells in Graves' hyperthyroidism and ophthalmopathy.

This specimen consisted of peripheral blood mononuclear cells (PBMCs), obtained at new diagnosis, from a patient treated with antithyroid drugs. The receptor source for this set is a young woman with Graves disease.

This clonotype was counted at least ten times. V and J are TRBV20-1 and TRBJ1-6; D gene ambiguous. Germline V gene data show CDR1 as DFQATT and CDR2 as SNEGSKA (reference sequence). The CDR3 has 13 residues. Trimming shortened V by 1 base and J by 7 bases, and 8 bases separated the two germline ends. The CDR3 DNA follows: TGCAGTGCTAGAGGGGGAGGGAATTCACCCCTCCACTTT. Translated, it gives CSARGGGNSPLHF.

In its sample, this clonotype was seen many times. V and J are TRBV27 and TRBJ2-5; 10 bases line up with TRBD1. Trimming cost V 10 bases and J 9 bases; bases outside gene matches: 14. CDR1 MNHEY and CDR2 SMNVEV come from the germline V gene (reference sequence). The CDR3 totals 14 residues. CDR3 amino acids: CATAPTGTGVSQYF. Here the CDR3 DNA reads TGTGCCACCGCCCCCACCGGGACAGGGGTATCCCAGTACTTC.

This clonotype was picked up many times. CDR3: CASSLVLAGYNEQFF. CDR3 DNA: TGCGCCAGCAGCTTGGTTCTAGCGGGTTACAATGAGCAGTTCTTC. The chain links TRBV5-1 to TRBJ2-1; 8 bases align to TRBD2. Germline V gene lookup returns CDR1 SGHRS and CDR2 YFSETQ. Germline trimming cut 0 bases from V and 4 bases from J; bases unmatched to any gene: 3. There are 15 residues in the CDR3. Looking up the rest from reference TRBV5-1 and TRBJ2-1 gives the full variable domain: KAGVTQTPRYLIKTRGQQVTLSCSPISGHRSVSWYQQTPGQGLQFLFEYFSETQRNKGNFPGRFSGRQFSNSRSEMNVSTLELGDSALYLCASSLVLAGYNEQFFGPGTRLTVL.

This clonotype was seen many times. The CDR3 protein is CASTQLAGPSYEQYF. For the CDR3, the DNA is TGTGCCAGCACCCAACTAGCGGGTCCATCCTACGAGCAGTACTTC. This sequence joins TRBV6-2 or TRBV6-3 and TRBJ2-7; TRBD2 matches 9 bases. V dropped 7 bases and J dropped 1; count of bases not matched to a gene: 8. Germline V CDR1 and CDR2: MNHEY, SVGEGT. The CDR3 length is 15 residues.

The V call is TRBV11-2, the J call TRBJ2-7; no firm D call. CDR3 length: 14 residues. Trimming took off 0 bases at V and 2 bases at J, with 8 bases between the two ends. Per the germline V gene, CDR1 is SGHAT and CDR2 is FQNNGV. CDR3 region: CASSLDAGPYEQYV. The CDR3, as DNA: TGTGCCAGCAGCTTAGATGCCGGTCCCTACGAGCAGTACGTC.

This clonotype came up many times. The chain joins TRBV5-1 to TRBJ1-1; tentatively, D is TRBD1 (5 bases). Germline V CDR1 and CDR2: SGHRS, YFSETQ. The CDR3 length is 14 residues. The V end was cut by 4 bases, the J end by 1 base, with 11 bases between. DNA of the CDR3: TGCGCCAGCAGCATGGACACCTCGAACACTGAAGCTTTCTTT. Protein: CASSMDTSNTEAFF.

This chain links TRBV12-3 or TRBV12-4 with TRBJ1-5; 8 positions agree with TRBD1. The CDR3 has 15 residues. V lost 4 bases to trimming and J lost 6 bases; unmatched junction nucleotides: 8. CDR3 DNA: TGTGCCAGCAGTTCCCAGGACAGGGAAAGTCAGCCCCAGCATTTT. This translates into CASSSQDRESQPQHF.

This clonotype was counted ten times or more. The rearrangement uses TRBV2 and TRBJ2-1; 11 bases map to TRBD2. CDR3 length: 15 amino acids. J lost 9 bases, V lost 6 bases, and 10 bases had no gene match. CDR1 is SNHLY, CDR2 FYNNEI, per germline. The CDR3 nucleotides are TGTGCCAGCAGGCCGAATAGCGGGGGGGCCGGTGAGCAGTTCTTC. This encodes CASRPNSGGAGEQFF.

The V call is TRBV5-1, the J call TRBJ2-1; 9 positions agree with TRBD2. Trimming removed 5 bases from V and 3 bases from J; junction bases left unmatched: 9. The CDR3 spans 16 residues. Germline lookup yields CDR1 SGHRS and CDR2 YFSETQ. This CDR3 reads CASRVAGVSDYNEQFF. In DNA form, the CDR3 reads TGCGCCAGCAGGGTAGCGGGGGTCTCCGACTACAATGAGCAGTTCTTC.

J is TRBJ1-2 and V is TRBV5-1; D gene ambiguous. V was trimmed by 0 bases and J by 0 bases, leaving 15 bases between them. Germline CDR1 is SGHRS and CDR2 is YFSETQ. This CDR3 is built from 17 residues. DNA of the CDR3: TGCGCCAGCAGCTTGGTTCGACGGTACGGGACTAACTATGGCTACACCTTC. This translates into CASSLVRRYGTNYGYTF.

This clonotype was counted at least ten times. The J gene is TRBJ1-4, the V gene TRBV6-2 or TRBV6-3; D perhaps matches TRBD1 (6 bases). CDR3 length: 16 residues. Trimming took 0 bases from V and 5 from J, leaving 13 bases between them. Per germline, CDR1 MNHEY and CDR2 SVGEGT. Here the CDR3 reads CASSYSGGEGNEKLFF. CDR3 DNA sequence: TGTGCCAGCAGTTACTCGGGGGGCGAAGGAAATGAAAAACTGTTTTTT.

The gene calls are TRBV27 and TRBJ2-5, with TRBD2 matching 14 bases. J lost 5 bases, V lost 4 bases, and 9 bases had no gene match. CDR1 and CDR2 from the germline V gene are MNHEY and SMNVEV (reference sequence). This CDR3 has 17 amino acids. The CDR3 DNA is TGTGCCAGCAGTTCTAGACTAGCGGGAGGGCCGGAGGAGACCCAGTACTTC. It specifies CASSSRLAGGPEETQYF.

This clonotype was seen at least ten times. J is TRBJ1-2 and V is TRBV10-3; the D is unclear. Trimming shortened V by 10 bases and J by 4 bases, and 25 bases separated the two germline ends. Per germline, CDR1 ENHRY and CDR2 SYGVKD. The CDR3 is made up of 16 amino acids. Here the CDR3 DNA reads TGTGCCACAAAAGGTACGGGGAATTTCAACGTCTATGGCTACACCTTC. Its protein is CATKGTGNFNVYGYTF.